This record concerns one T cell receptor (beta chain) sequence. These data come from a study of blood T cell repertoires in COVID-19. The CDR3 sequence is 16 residues long. Germline-derived CDR1 and CDR2 are SGHRS and YFSETQ. The V segment lost 0 bases and the J segment 3 bases; nucleotides outside the gene matches: 8. The method was immunoSEQ multiplex PCR; TCRdb's version includes in-frame clones alone and lacks a portion of them. The sample shows under 200,000 clones, around 85% of them seen only once. The V call is TRBV5-1, the J call TRBJ1-2; 7 bases are a match to TRBD1. The receptor was derived from a woman aged 65 to 85 with acute or convalescent COVID-19. The sequencing sample was made of peripheral blood. The CDR3 nucleotides are TGCGCCAGCAGCTTGGTACAGGGGATCCCCGACTATGGCTACACCTTC. It encodes CASSLVQGIPDYGYTF.